This entry concerns a single TCR beta chain. The antigen this receptor binds is unknown. No base quality values were provided; no much bigger clone lies one nucleotide off. The sample's time point label, in plain terms: sample from adult after SARS-CoV-2 infection, after symptom onset. A couple of convalescent COVID-19 patients, sampled after symptom onset from adults with prior SARS-CoV-2 infection, were also TCR-sequenced for comparison. Trimming removed 9 bases from V and 5 bases from J; the gene matches leave 8 bases unexplained. Spanning cysteine to phenylalanine, the CDR3 consists of 14 amino acids. Only CDR3 DNA remains: 42 bases, in frame from the first base. The germline V gene supplies CDR1 MDHEN and CDR2 SYDVKM. The CDR3 regions of human TCRbeta chains were analyzed by immunosequencing. The study's processing was this. Repertoire TCRs were matched against a reference library of SARS-CoV-2-specific TCRs generated with the MIRA antigen-specificity platform. Breadth was defined as the fraction of unique TCRs that were SARS-CoV-2-associated. Depth was defined as the fraction of total T cells that were SARS-CoV-2-associated. Using the MIRA data, each spike-specific TCR was assigned both to the spike region to which the TCR was reactive and to a CD4 or CD8 class. Log10-transformed breadth and depth values were compared by one-way ANOVA with Sidak's multiple comparisons tests. Not all clones reach the TCRdb copy of this immuneACCESS table, which keeps in-frame sequences only. Checked studies attribute under half of the gap to unresolved V genes and leave the rest unexplained. The V and J calls and clone size are taken from that table; D and trimming were inferred from the DNA. The sample contains 140,000 to 150,000 clones, 85% to 95% of them found a single time. Less than 15% of the sample lies in the top ten.

The sample is drawn from a study of T cell responses to AZD1222 COVID-19 vaccine (dated by TCRdb to the early 2020s). With respect to the entire study: TCR sequencing covered over 230 trial participants: around 210 given two doses of AZD1222 and 26 given two doses of MenACWY control vaccine. Trial participants were enrolled into age subgroups of 18-55, 56-69 and 70-plus years, which contained about 150, 27 and 61 TCR-sequenced participants, respectively. What the study reported, not specific to this receptor: Participants were mostly white British, with more females than males. The authors suggested clonal diversity may have been underestimated. The 56-69-year group was small, and its depth increase did not reach significance, likely because of low power. Conclusions about previously exposed vaccinees were limited because only six AZD1222 recipients were SARS-CoV-2 seropositive at baseline. CD4 TCRs associated with the vaccine covered the entire spike protein, and the dominant responses were in regions 160-218 and 743-854. Epitopes outside the regions mutated in the B.1.351 and B.1.1.7 variants were reportedly recognized by nearly half of the unique spike-specific TCRs. No day 14 peak-response samples were available, so repertoires were characterized only after the peak T cell response. Spike-specific TCR breadth and depth rose significantly after two AZD1222 doses compared with day 0 and with MenACWY recipients.

The sample was peripheral blood, taken after recovery from COVID-19. This chain is built from TRBV28 and TRBJ2-5, and TRBD2 matches 11 of the central bases. The sequence was obtained from an adult who had recovered from COVID-19. The CDR3: CASLAGGRRETQYF. The DNA is as follows: TGTGCCAGTTTAGCGGGAGGGAGGAGGGAGACCCAGTACTTC.